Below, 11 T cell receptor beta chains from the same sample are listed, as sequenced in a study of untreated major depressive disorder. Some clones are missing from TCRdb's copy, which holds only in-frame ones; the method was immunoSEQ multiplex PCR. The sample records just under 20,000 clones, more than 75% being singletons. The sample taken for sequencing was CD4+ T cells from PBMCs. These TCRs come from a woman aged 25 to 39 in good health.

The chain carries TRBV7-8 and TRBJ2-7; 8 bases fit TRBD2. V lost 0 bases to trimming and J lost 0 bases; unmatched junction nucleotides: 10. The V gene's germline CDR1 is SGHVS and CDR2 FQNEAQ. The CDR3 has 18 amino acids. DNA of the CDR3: TGTGCCAGCAGCTTAGCGTGGCAGCGGGGGTTCCTCTCCTACGAGCAGTACTTC. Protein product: CASSLAWQRGFLSYEQYF.

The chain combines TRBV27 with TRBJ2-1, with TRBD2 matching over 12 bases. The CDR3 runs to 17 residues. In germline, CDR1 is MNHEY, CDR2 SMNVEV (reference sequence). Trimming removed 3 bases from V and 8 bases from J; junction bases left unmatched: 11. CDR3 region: CASSLRASGRAIDEQFF. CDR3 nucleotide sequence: TGTGCCAGCAGTTTGCGGGCTAGCGGGAGGGCCATCGATGAGCAGTTCTTC.

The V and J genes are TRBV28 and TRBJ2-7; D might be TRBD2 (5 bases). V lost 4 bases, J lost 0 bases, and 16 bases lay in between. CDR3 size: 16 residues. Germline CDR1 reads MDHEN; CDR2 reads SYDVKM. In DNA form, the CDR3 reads TGTGCCAGCAGTTCGCCATCGCGGGCGGGCTCCTACGAGCAGTACTTC. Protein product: CASSSPSRAGSYEQYF.

In DNA, the CDR3 is TGTGCCAGCGTAACAGCCAATTCACCCCTCCACTTT. Translating it yields CASVTANSPLHF. V is TRBV6-1 and J is TRBJ1-6; no clear D. V shed 8 bases and J shed 7 bases, with 9 bases lying between them. The CDR3 is 12 residues long. In germline, CDR1 is MNHNS, CDR2 SASEGT.

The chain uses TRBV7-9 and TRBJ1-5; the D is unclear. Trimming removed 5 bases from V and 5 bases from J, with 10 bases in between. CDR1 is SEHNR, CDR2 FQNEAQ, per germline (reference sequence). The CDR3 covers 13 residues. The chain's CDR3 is CASSPRRDQPQHF. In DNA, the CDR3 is TGTGCCAGCAGCCCGCGTCGGGATCAGCCCCAGCATTTT.

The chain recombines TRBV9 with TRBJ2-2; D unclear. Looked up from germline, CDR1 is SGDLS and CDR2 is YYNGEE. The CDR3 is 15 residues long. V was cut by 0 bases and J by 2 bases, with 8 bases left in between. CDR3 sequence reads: CASSVDGLNTGELFF. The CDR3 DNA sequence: TGTGCCAGCAGCGTAGATGGCCTAAACACCGGGGAGCTGTTTTTT.

In nucleotides, the CDR3 is TGTGCCAGCAGTGAAGTCGGGAGAAGCAATCAGCCCCAGCATTTT. It specifies CASSEVGRSNQPQHF. The chain links TRBV2 to TRBJ1-5; D ambiguous. V dropped 1 base and J dropped 1 base, with 8 bases sitting between them. CDR1 SNHLY and CDR2 FYNNEI come from the germline V gene. The CDR3 totals 15 residues.

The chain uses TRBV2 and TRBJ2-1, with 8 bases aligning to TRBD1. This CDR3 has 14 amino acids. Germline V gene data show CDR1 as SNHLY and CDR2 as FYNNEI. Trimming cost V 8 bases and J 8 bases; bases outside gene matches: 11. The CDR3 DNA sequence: TGTGCCAGCGGTCCCCAAGGACAGGGCTATGAGCAGTTCTTC. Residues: CASGPQGQGYEQFF.

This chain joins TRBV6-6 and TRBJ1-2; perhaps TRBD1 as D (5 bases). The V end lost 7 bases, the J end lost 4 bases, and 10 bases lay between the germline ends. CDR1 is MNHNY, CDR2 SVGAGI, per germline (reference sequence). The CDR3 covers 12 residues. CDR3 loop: CASKGTGYGYTF. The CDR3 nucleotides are TGTGCCAGCAAGGGGACCGGCTATGGCTACACCTTC.

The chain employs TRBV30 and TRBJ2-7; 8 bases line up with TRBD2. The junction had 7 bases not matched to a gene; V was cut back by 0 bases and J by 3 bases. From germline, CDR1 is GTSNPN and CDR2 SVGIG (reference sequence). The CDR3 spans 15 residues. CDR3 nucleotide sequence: TGTGCCTGGAGTGTACCCGGTCTAGCGGGCTACGAGCAGTACTTC. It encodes CAWSVPGLAGYEQYF.

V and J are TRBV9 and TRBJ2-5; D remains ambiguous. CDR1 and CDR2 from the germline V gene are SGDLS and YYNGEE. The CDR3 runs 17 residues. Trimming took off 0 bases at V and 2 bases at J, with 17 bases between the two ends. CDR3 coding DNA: TGTGCCAGCAGCGTAGGTTTTTCGGCTGGTGGGCAAGAGACCCAGTACTTC. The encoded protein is CASSVGFSAGGQETQYF.